The sequence of this TCR beta chain was determined in a study of immune evolution from preneoplasia to lung adenocarcinoma. Generated by immunoSEQ multiplex PCR, the TCRdb table keeps only in-frame clones and is missing some. The sample holds 9,000 to 10,000 clones, around four fifths seen once. Trimming stripped 6 bases from V and 2 bases from J, with 13 bases between. The germline gives CDR1 MDHEN, CDR2 SYDVKM. The CDR3 has 14 amino acids. Patients had resection in Japan or China between about 2014 and 2017. The sequence was collected from a person between 70 and 80 years old with lung adenocarcinoma. Some clones in this sample may be carry-over from other donors' samples. Source material: FFPE minimally invasive lung adenocarcinoma tissue. The V and J genes are TRBV28 and TRBJ1-2, with D possibly being TRBD1 (5 bases). DNA of the CDR3: TGTGCCAGCAGCTCCCCGGGGCAGAACTATGGCTACACCTTC. Translating it yields CASSSPGQNYGYTF.